The source of this T cell receptor (gamma chain) is a study of gammadelta T cells in human blood. Findings and caveats of the study: Microbial exposure appeared to drive polyclonal γδ T cell expansion after birth.

After removal of 8 bases from V and 5 bases from J, the junction contained 7 bases not matched to a gene. The CDR3 loop spans 12 amino acids. This clone was observed a handful of times. The antigen is undetermined. In the same sample, other DNA sequences code for this CDR3. TCRdb applied CATT to the RT-PCR reads for clone calling. The profile shows some 300 gamma-chain clones, 20% of them singletons. The sequencing input was Vgamma9Vdelta2 gamma-delta T cells from adult blood. This sequence originates from a human donor. The gene calls are TRGV10 and TRGJ1 or TRGJ2. TRGV10 is an open reading frame, and its role is uncertain. As DNA, the CDR3 is TGTGCTGCGTGGGGGTGGGATTATAAGAAACTCTTT. Translating it yields CAAWGWDYKKLF.